This TCR beta chain derives from a study of T-cell reconstitution after alpha-beta-depleted transplantation in children. Broader study findings: Newly generated T cells supplied most T-cell counts and diversity one year post-transplant. After transplant, at about two months, alpha-beta T cells were reportedly derived from several hundred expanded graft clones.

CDR3 length equals 14 residues. The V segment lost 6 bases and the J segment 9 bases; nucleotides outside the gene matches: 6. In germline, CDR1 is SEHNR, CDR2 FQNEAQ (reference sequence). Construction of the TCRbeta library involved unique molecular identifiers. TCRdb re-analysed the PCR reads in MiXCR, keeping a single row per CDR3 protein. The table includes 750,000 to 950,000 distinct CDR3 sequences, approximately 15% detected once. This clonotype came up a few times. No antigen is known for it. J is TRBJ1-6 and V is TRBV7-9; 9 bases map to TRBD1. The sequencing used PBMCs, mostly from graft donor cells, collected 360 days after TCRalphabeta/CD19-depleted stem cell transplant. The TCR comes from a male patient between 10 and 17 years old who had a stem cell transplant for acute lymphoblastic leukemia, so the T cells may come from the graft donor. CDR3 nucleotides: TGTGCCAGCAGGACGGACAGGGGCGGTTCACCCCTCCACTTT. Amino acid sequence: CASRTDRGGSPLHF.